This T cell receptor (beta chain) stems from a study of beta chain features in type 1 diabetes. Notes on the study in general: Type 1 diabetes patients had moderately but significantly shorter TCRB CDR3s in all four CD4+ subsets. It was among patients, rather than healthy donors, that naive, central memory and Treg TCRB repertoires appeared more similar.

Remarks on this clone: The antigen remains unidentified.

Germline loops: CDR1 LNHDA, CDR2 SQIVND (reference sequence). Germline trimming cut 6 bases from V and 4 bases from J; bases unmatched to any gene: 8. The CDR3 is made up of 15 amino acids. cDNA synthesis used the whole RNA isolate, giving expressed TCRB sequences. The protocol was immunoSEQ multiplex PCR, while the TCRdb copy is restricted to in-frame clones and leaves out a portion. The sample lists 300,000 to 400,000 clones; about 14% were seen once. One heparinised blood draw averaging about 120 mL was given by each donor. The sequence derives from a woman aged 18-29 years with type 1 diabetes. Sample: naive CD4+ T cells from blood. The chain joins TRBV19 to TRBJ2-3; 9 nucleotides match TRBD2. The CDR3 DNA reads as TGTGCCAGTAGCAAGAGAGTAGCGGGAGCAGATACGCAGTATTTT. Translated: CASSKRVAGADTQYF. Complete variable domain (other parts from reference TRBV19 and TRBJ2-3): DGGITQSPKYLFRKEGQNVTLSCEQNLNHDAMYWYRQDPGQGLRLIYYSQIVNDFQKGDIAEGYSVSREKKESFPLTVTSAQKNPTAFYLCASSKRVAGADTQYFGPGTRLTVL.